The 7 T cell receptor beta chains below all came from one sample that was sequenced in a study of T-cell reconstitution after alpha-beta-depleted transplantation in children. A library of TCRbeta sequences, prepared with unique molecular identifiers, was generated. TCRdb ran MiXCR on the PCR reads and lists one entry per CDR3 protein. Here the sample spans about 470,000 distinct CDR3 sequences, 43% being singletons. The source was PBMCs, collected before TCRalphabeta/CD19-depleted stem cell transplant. All receptors come from a girl aged 2 to 9 with aplastic anemia, due to receive a stem cell transplant.

This clonotype was picked up many times. J is TRBJ2-7 and V is TRBV28; D possibly corresponds to TRBD1 (5 bases). This CDR3 is 15 amino acids long. V lost 2 bases to trimming and J lost 2 bases, with 13 bases between them. Looked up from germline, CDR1 is MDHEN and CDR2 is SYDVKM. The CDR3 DNA reads as TGTGCCAGCAGTTTACCGGCCGACAGTACCTACGAGCAGTACTTC. Its translation: CASSLPADSTYEQYF. The complete variable domain, with remaining parts taken from reference TRBV28 and TRBJ2-7, reads DVKVTQSSRYLVKRTGEKVFLECVQDMDHENMFWYRQDPGLGLRLIYFSYDVKMKEKGDIPEGYSVSREKKERFSLILESASTNQTSMYLCASSLPADSTYEQYFGPGTRLTVT.

The V and J genes are TRBV7-9 and TRBJ2-5; no clear D gene. The CDR3 consists of 12 residues. V lost 2 bases to trimming and J lost 5 bases, with 6 bases between them. CDR1 SEHNR and CDR2 FQNEAQ come from the germline V gene (reference sequence). CDR3 amino acids: CASSLFSETQYF. The DNA of the CDR3 is TGTGCCAGCAGCTTATTTTCGGAGACCCAGTACTTC.

This chain connects TRBV5-1 to TRBJ2-3; tentatively, D is TRBD1 (6 bases). Trimming took 3 bases from V and 2 from J, leaving 10 bases between them. Germline V gives CDR1 SGHRS, CDR2 YFSETQ. The CDR3 is 14 residues long. CDR3 amino acids: CASSSDSFTDTQYF. CDR3 nucleotide sequence: TGCGCCAGCAGCTCGGACAGTTTCACAGATACGCAGTATTTT.

This clonotype was observed at least ten times. CDR3: CAIRPTTGPVGYTF. The CDR3 DNA is TGTGCCATCAGACCCACGACAGGCCCGGTTGGCTACACCTTC. This sequence joins TRBV10-3 and TRBJ1-2; a weak D match, TRBD1 (6 bases). CDR1 is ENHRY and CDR2 is SYGVKD in the germline V gene. CDR3 size: 14 residues. V lost 6 bases and J lost 7, with 18 bases in between.

The CDR3 region has the DNA TGTGCCAGTAGTGGGCGGGAGGAGCAGTTCTTC. Translation gives CASSGREEQFF. The rearrangement links TRBV19 to TRBJ2-1; 7 bases fit TRBD2. The CDR3 contains 11 residues. CDR1 is LNHDA and CDR2 is SQIVND in the germline V gene (reference sequence). With 5 bases clipped from V and 10 bases from J, the junction kept 2 bases outside the gene matches.

The chain combines TRBV7-9 with TRBJ2-1; 7 bases map to TRBD1. The J segment lost 9 bases and the V segment lost 5 bases, leaving 13 bases of the junction unmatched. The CDR3 is made up of 15 amino acids. Germline V gives CDR1 SEHNR, CDR2 FQNEAQ (reference sequence). The CDR3 region has the DNA TGTGCCAGCAGCCCACAGGGGCCCCACGCTGGTGAGCAGTTCTTC. As protein: CASSPQGPHAGEQFF.

The V and J genes are TRBV20-1 and TRBJ2-3, with 9 bases identical to TRBD2. Germline-derived CDR1 and CDR2 are DFQATT and SNEGSKA (reference sequence). The ends lost 0 bases at V and 4 bases at J; junction bases unmatched: 5. The CDR3 consists of 15 residues. In nucleotides, the CDR3 is TGCAGTGCTAGAGATAGTAGCGGGAGTCCAGATACGCAGTATTTT. This gives the protein CSARDSSGSPDTQYF.